The clone carrying this T cell receptor (beta chain) has a single count. Its target is not known. The data stem from a study of cytomegalovirus exposure and HLA in healthy donors. Study-wide results and caveats: A prior analysis recorded that most TCR beta V segments were productive about 87% or about 30% of the time. There were some public TCRs occurring in many donors, but most TCR sequences were rare. Reportedly, TCR beta sequences accurately predicted HLA-A and HLA-B alleles in most subjects.

Both 60 Vbeta primers and 13 Jbeta primers went into the PCR. Clones were read by immunoSEQ multiplex PCR, and TCRdb kept only the in-frame ones, dropping some. The top ten hold 1.5% to 2% of the sample, which has about 180,000 clones, roughly 75% seen once. Source material: PBMCs. The receptor's source is a woman aged 25 to 39 in good health and CMV-seronegative.

The CDR3 DNA reads TGTGCCAGTAGTATTACGGGGGGCCCCCAGCATTTT. It encodes CASSITGGPQHF. V gene TRBV19 combines with J gene TRBJ1-5, with a tentative D call TRBD1 (6 bases). The CDR3 has 12 amino acids. Trimming cost V 3 bases and J 10 bases, with 10 bases left between them. In germline, CDR1 is LNHDA, CDR2 SQIVND (reference sequence).